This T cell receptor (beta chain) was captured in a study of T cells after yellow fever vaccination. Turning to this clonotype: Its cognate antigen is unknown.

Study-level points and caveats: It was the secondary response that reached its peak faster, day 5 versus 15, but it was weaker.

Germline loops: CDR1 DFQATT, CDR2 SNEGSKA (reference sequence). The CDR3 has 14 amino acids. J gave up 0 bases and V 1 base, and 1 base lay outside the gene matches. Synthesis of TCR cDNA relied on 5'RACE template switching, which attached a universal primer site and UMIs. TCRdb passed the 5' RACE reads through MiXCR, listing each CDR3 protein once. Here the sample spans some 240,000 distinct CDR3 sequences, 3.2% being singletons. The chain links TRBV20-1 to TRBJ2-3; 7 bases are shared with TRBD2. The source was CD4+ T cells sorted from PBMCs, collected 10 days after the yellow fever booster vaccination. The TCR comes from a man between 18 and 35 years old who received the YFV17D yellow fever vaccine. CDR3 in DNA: TGCAGTGCTAGAGTTAGCGGGAGCACAGATACGCAGTATTTT. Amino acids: CSARVSGSTDTQYF.